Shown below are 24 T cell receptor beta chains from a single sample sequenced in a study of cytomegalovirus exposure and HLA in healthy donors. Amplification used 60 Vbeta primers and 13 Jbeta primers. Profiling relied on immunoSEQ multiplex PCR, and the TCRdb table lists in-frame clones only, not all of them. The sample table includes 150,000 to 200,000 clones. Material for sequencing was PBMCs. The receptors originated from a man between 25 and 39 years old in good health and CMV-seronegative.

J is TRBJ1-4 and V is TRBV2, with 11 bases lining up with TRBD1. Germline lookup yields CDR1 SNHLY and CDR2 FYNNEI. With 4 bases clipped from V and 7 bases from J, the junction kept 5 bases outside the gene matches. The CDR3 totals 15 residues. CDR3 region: CASSARGQGGEKLFF. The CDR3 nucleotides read TGTGCCAGCAGTGCCCGGGGACAGGGGGGTGAAAAACTGTTTTTT.

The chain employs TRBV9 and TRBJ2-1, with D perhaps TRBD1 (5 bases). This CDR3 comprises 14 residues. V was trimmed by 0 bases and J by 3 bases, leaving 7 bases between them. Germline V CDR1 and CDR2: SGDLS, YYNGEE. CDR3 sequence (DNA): TGTGCCAGCAGCGTAGAAGGGGTCTACAATGAGCAGTTCTTC. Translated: CASSVEGVYNEQFF.

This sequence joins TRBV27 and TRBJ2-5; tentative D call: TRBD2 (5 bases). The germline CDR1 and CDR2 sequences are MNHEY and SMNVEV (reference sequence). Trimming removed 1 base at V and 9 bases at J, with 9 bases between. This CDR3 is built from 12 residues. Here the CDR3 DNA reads TGTGCCAGCAGTTTATATGAGGGCCCCCAGTACTTC. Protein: CASSLYEGPQYF.

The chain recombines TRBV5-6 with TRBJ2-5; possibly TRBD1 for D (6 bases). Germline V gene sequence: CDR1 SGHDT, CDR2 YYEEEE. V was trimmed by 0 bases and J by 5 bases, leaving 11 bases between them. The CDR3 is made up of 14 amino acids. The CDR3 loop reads CASSLGGPGETQYF. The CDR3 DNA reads TGTGCCAGCAGCTTGGGGGGGCCGGGGGAGACCCAGTACTTC.

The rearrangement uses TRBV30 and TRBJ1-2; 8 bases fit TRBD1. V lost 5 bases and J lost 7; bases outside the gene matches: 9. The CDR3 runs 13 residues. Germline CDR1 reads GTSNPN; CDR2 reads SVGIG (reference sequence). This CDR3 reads CAWGVQGASGYTF. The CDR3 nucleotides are TGTGCCTGGGGAGTGCAGGGGGCATCTGGCTACACCTTC.

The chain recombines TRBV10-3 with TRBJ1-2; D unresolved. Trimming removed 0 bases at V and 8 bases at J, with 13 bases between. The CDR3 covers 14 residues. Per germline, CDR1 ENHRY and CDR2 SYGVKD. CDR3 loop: CAISESTRLAGYTF. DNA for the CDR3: TGTGCCATCAGTGAGTCGACTCGGCTCGCGGGCTACACCTTC.

The chain's CDR3 is CASRLISQGPPVGGYTF. In DNA form, the CDR3 reads TGTGCCAGCAGACTCATTTCTCAGGGTCCTCCCGTTGGAGGCTACACCTTC. The chain has TRBV28 and TRBJ1-2, with D maybe TRBD1 (5 bases). Germline lookup yields CDR1 MDHEN and CDR2 SYDVKM. The CDR3 is 17 residues long. The germline V and J ends were trimmed by 6 bases and 8 bases, with 28 bases remaining between them.

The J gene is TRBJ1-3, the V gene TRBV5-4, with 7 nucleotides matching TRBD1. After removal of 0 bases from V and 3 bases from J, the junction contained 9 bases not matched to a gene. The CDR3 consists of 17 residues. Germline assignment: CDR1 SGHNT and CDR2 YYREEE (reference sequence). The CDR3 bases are TGTGCCAGCAGCTTGGGCTCAACAGGGGCTGATGGAAACACCATATATTTT. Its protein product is CASSLGSTGADGNTIYF.

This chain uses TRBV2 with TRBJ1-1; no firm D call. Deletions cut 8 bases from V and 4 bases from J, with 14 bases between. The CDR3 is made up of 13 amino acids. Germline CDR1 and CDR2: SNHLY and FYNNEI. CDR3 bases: TGTGCCAGCCATGTTGAAGTCGGCACTGAAGCTTTCTTT. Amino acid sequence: CASHVEVGTEAFF. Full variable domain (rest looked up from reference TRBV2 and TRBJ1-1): EPEVTQTPSHQVTQMGQEVILRCVPISNHLYFYWYRQILGQKVEFLVSFYNNEISEKSEIFDDQFSVERPDGSNFTLKIRSTKLEDSAMYFCASHVEVGTEAFFGQGTRLTVV.

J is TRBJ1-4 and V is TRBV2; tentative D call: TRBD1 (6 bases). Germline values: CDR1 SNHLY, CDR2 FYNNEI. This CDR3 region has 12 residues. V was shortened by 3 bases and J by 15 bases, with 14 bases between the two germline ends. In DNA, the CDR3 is TGTGCCAGCAGTGATGGACAGCCCGGGGTGTTTTTT. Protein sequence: CASSDGQPGVFF.

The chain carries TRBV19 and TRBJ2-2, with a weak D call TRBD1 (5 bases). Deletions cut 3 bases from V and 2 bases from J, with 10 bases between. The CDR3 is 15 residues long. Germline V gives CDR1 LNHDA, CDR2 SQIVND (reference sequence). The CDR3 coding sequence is TGTGCCAGTAGTATTAGCCAGGGCAACACCGGGGAGCTGTTTTTT. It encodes CASSISQGNTGELFF.

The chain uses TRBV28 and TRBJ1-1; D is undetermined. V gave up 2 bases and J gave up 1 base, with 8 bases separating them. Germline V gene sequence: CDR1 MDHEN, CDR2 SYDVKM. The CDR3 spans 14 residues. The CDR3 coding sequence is TGTGCCAGCAGTTTAGGAGCAGCGAACACTGAAGCTTTCTTT. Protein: CASSLGAANTEAFF.

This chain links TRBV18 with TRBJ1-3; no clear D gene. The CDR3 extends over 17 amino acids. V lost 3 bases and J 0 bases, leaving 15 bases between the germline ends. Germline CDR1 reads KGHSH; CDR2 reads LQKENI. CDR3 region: CASSPSGSTRSGNTIYF. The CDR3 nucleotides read TGTGCCAGCTCACCCAGCGGCTCTACCCGCTCTGGAAACACCATATATTTT.

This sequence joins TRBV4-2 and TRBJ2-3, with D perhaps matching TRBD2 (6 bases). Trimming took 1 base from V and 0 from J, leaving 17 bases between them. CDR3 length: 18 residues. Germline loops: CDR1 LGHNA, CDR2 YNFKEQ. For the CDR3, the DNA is TGTGCCAGCAGCCAAGGCGACCCTAGCGCTACTAGCACAGATACGCAGTATTTT. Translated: CASSQGDPSATSTDTQYF.

The CDR3 region is CASTRGAGYEQYF. The CDR3 region has the DNA TGTGCCAGCACTCGTGGGGCAGGGTACGAGCAGTACTTC. The V gene is TRBV4-2, the J gene TRBJ2-7; possible D gene TRBD1, 5 bases. This CDR3 spans 13 amino acids. Germline V gene lookup returns CDR1 LGHNA and CDR2 YNFKEQ. V dropped 7 bases and J dropped 4 bases, with 14 bases sitting between them.

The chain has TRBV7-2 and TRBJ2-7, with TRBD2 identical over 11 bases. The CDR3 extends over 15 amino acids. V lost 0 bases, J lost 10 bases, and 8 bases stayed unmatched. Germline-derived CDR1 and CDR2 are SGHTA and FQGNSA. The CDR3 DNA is TGTGCCAGCAGCTTAGCGGCATTAGCGGGGGGGCCCCAGTACTTC. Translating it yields CASSLAALAGGPQYF.

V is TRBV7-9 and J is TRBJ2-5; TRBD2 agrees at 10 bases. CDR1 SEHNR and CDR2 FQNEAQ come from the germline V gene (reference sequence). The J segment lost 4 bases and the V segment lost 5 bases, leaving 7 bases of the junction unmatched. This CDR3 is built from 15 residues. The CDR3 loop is CASSPKRLAGETQYF. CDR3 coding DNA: TGTGCCAGCAGCCCGAAAAGACTAGCGGGAGAGACCCAGTACTTC. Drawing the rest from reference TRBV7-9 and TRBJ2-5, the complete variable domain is DTGVSQNPRHKITKRGQNVTFRCDPISEHNRLYWYRQTLGQGPEFLTYFQNEAQLEKSRLLSDRFSAERPKGSFSTLEIQRTEQGDSAMYLCASSPKRLAGETQYFGPGTRLLVL.

The CDR3 DNA reads TGTGCCAGTAGTATAGGGGCGTTGGGGAACACTGAAGCTTTCTTT. Translating gives CASSIGALGNTEAFF. The V call is TRBV19, the J call TRBJ1-1, with D unclear. Trimming removed 1 base from V and 1 base from J, with 10 bases in between. The length of the CDR3 is 15 residues. Germline V gives CDR1 LNHDA, CDR2 SQIVND (reference sequence).

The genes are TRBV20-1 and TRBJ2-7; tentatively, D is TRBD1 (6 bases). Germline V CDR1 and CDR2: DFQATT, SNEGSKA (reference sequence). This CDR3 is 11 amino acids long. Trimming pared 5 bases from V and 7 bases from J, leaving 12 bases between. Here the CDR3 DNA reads TGCAGTGCTCACAGGGTTGAGGAGCAGTACTTC. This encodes CSAHRVEEQYF.

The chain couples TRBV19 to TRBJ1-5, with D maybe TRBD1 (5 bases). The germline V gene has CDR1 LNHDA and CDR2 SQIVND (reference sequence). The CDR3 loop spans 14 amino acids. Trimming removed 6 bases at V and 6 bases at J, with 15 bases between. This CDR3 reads CASRVEGTGQPQHF. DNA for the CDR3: TGTGCCAGTAGGGTGGAGGGGACGGGTCAGCCCCAGCATTTT.

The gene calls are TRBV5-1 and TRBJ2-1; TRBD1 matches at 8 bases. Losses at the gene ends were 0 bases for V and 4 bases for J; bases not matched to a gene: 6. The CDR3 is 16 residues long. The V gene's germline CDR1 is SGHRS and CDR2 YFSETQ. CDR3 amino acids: CASSLGGTGLYNEQFF. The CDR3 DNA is TGCGCCAGCAGCTTGGGGGGGACAGGACTATACAATGAGCAGTTCTTC.

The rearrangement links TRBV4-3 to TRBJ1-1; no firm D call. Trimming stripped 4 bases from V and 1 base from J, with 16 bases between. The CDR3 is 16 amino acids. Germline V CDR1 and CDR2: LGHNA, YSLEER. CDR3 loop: CASSPETGYGNTEAFF. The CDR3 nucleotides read TGCGCCAGCAGCCCCGAGACTGGGTATGGGAACACTGAAGCTTTCTTT.

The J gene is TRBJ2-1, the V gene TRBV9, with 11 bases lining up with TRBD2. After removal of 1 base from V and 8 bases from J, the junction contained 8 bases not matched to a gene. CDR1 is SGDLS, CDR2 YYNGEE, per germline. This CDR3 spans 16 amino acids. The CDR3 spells CASSVKVAGGNYEQFF. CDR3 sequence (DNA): TGTGCCAGCAGCGTAAAAGTAGCGGGAGGGAACTATGAGCAGTTCTTC.

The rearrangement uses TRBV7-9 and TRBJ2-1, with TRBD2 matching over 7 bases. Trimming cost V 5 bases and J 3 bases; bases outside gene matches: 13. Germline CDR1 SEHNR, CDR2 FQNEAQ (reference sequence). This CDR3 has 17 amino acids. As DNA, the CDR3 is TGTGCCAGCAGCAACCACCGACTAGCTGTTCGCTACAATGAGCAGTTCTTC. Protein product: CASSNHRLAVRYNEQFF.